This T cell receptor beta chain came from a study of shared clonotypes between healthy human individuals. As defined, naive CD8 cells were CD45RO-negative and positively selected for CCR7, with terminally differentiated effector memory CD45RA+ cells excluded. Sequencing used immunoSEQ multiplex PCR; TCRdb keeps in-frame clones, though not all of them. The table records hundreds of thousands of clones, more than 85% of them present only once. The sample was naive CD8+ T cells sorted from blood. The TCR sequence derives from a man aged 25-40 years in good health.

CDR3 nucleotide sequence: TGTGCCAGCCCTAGTGGGGGAGCGGGCAATGAGCAGTTCTTC. This codes for CASPSGGAGNEQFF. The rearrangement links TRBV2 to TRBJ2-1; a weak D match, TRBD2 (6 bases). V gave up 8 bases and J gave up 6 bases, with 17 bases separating them. Germline CDR1 and CDR2: SNHLY and FYNNEI. This CDR3 spans 14 amino acids.